Listed below are T cell receptor beta chains from one sample, sequenced in a study of shared T cell receptors in the human thymus. Here immunoSEQ multiplex PCR was the method, and the copy in TCRdb shows in-frame clones only, minus some. The sample holds about 660,000 clones; around 87% are singletons and the top ten take 0.0095% to 0.012%. The same data also contributed to another study, on human thymus T cells.

Sequencing was carried out using thymocytes. These receptors originate from a boy younger than two with a congenital heart defect. CDR3s include the opening cysteine and the closing phenylalanine or tryptophan. D genes are given only for firm matches. Some rows mark clone size as missing; the rest say once, few, many or name a class of expanded clone.

>TRBV30|TRBJ2-2|.|.
TGTGCCTGGAGTGTAGCCGGGGGAAGGTACACCGGGGAGCTGTTTTTT
CAWSVAGGRYTGELFF
>TRBV2|TRBJ1-1|.|TRBD1
TGTGCCAGCAAGGGGGCTGGCGTGAACACTGAAGCTTTCTTT
CASKGAGVNTEAFF
>TRBV7-8|TRBJ2-7|.|TRBD2
TGTGCCAGCAGCATGCCCACTAGCGGGAGGACCTCCTACGAGCAGTACTTC
CASSMPTSGRTSYEQYF
>TRBV18|TRBJ2-5|.|.
TGTGCCAGCTCTCAGGGGACCCAGTACTTC
CASSQGTQYF
>TRBV18|TRBJ2-3|.|TRBD2
TGTGCCAGCTCCCCGGGACTAGCGGGAGAGGAAGATACGCAGTATTTT
CASSPGLAGEEDTQYF
>TRBV20-1|TRBJ2-2|.|.
TGCAGTGCTGCCAGGGCCGGGGAGCTGTTTTTT
CSAARAGELFF
>TRBV6-4|TRBJ1-5|.|.
TGTGCCAGCAGTGACCCCGGGGGAGGGCATAGCAATCAGCCCCAGCATTTT
CASSDPGGGHSNQPQHF
>TRBV30|TRBJ1-5|.|.
TGTGCCTGGAGTGTAGGGGGTTTCAATCAGCCCCAGCATTTT
CAWSVGGFNQPQHF
>TRBV13|TRBJ2-3|.|.
TGTGCCAGCAGCTTAGGCCTCGGAGGGCAGGCAGATACGCAGTATTTT
CASSLGLGGQADTQYF
>TRBV10-3|TRBJ2-7|.|TRBD2
TGTGCCATCAGTGAGTCTTGGGGGACTAGCGGGGGCCCCTACGAGCAGTACTTC
CAISESWGTSGGPYEQYF
>TRBV7-4|TRBJ2-6|.|TRBD2
TGTGCCAGCAGCATCGGGACTAGCGAGACTTCTGGGGCCAACGTCCTGACTTTC
CASSIGTSETSGANVLTF
>TRBV9|TRBJ1-5|.|TRBD1
TGTGCCAGCAGCCCAGGGACAGGGAATGGTAGCAATCAGCCCCAGCATTTT
CASSPGTGNGSNQPQHF
>TRBV6-6|TRBJ2-7|.|.
TGTGCCAGCAGTTACCCCTGGCTCGAGCAGTACTTC
CASSYPWLEQYF
>TRBV5-4|TRBJ2-7|.|TRBD1
TGTGCCAGCAGCAACTCGACAGGGGACACCCCCCTCTCCTACGAGCAGTACTTC
CASSNSTGDTPLSYEQYF
>TRBV20-1|TRBJ1-2|.|TRBD1
TGCATTATGGGACAGGGGTATGGCTACACCTTC
CIMGQGYGYTF
>TRBV6-1|TRBJ2-7|.|.
TGTGCCAGCAGTGAAGGAAGTAGTTCCTACGAGCAGTACTTC
CASSEGSSSYEQYF
>TRBV6-1|TRBJ2-1|.|TRBD1
TGTGCCATCGCCCCGGACAGGGACTACAATGAGCAGTTCTTC
CAIAPDRDYNEQFF
>TRBV4-3|TRBJ2-5|.|.
TGCGCCAGCAGCCAAGCCGCCCCGACGGTTTTTCGGGGGACCCAGTACTTC
CASSQAAPTVFRGTQYF
>TRBV6-5|TRBJ2-3|.|.
TGTGCCAGCGGGTTTCGAGCGGATTCCACAGATACGCAGTATTTT
CASGFRADSTDTQYF
>TRBV5-1|TRBJ2-7|.|.
TGCGCCAGCAGCTTGAATCGCTACGAGCAGTACTTC
CASSLNRYEQYF
>TRBV14|TRBJ2-2|once|TRBD2
TGTGCCAGCAGCCAAGTTGCTTCCAGCGGGAAGGACACCGGGGAGCTGTTTTTT
CASSQVASSGKDTGELFF
>TRBV27|TRBJ1-2|.|.
TGTGCCAGCAGTTGCACGGCAGGGTGCTATGGCTACACCTTC
CASSCTAGCYGYTF
>TRBV14|TRBJ2-1|.|TRBD2
TGTGCCAGCAGCCAAGATCGGGGGGGGTCGAGGAATGAGCAGTTCTTC
CASSQDRGGSRNEQFF
>TRBV7-2|TRBJ2-5|.|TRBD2
TGTGCCAGCAGCCCGAATAGCGGGAGGGTGACCCAGTACTTC
CASSPNSGRVTQYF
>TRBV14|TRBJ2-5|.|TRBD2
TGTGCCAGCAGCCGACAGACACATAGCGGGCCAGAGACCCAGTACTTC
CASSRQTHSGPETQYF
>TRBV6-1|TRBJ2-7|.|TRBD1
TGTGCCAGCGGGGACAGGGGTCGGTACGAGCAGTACTTC
CASGDRGRYEQYF
>TRBV7-2|TRBJ1-5|.|TRBD1
TGTGCCAGCAGCCCCTACAGGGGGAGCAATCAGCCCCAGCATTTT
CASSPYRGSNQPQHF
>TRBV9|TRBJ2-1|once|TRBD2
TGTGCCAGCAGCCCGGAGGGGAGCGGGAGGCACAATGAGCAGTTCTTC
CASSPEGSGRHNEQFF
>TRBV14|TRBJ2-1|once|.
TGTGCCAGCAGCCGAGCGTCCAGCTCCTACAATGAGCAGTTCTTC
CASSRASSSYNEQFF
>TRBV5-4|TRBJ2-7|.|TRBD2
TGTGCCAGCAGCTTGGATGGTAGCGGGAGAGAAGAGTGGGAGCAGTACTTC
CASSLDGSGREEWEQYF
>TRBV21-1|TRBJ1-4|.|.
TGTGCCAGCACCCTCCTGGGGGGTTTGGATGAAAAACTGTTTTTT
CASTLLGGLDEKLFF
>TRBV19|TRBJ1-5|.|.
TGTGCCAGTAGTATCTTGGGCAGCTATAGCAATCAGCCCCAGCATTTT
CASSILGSYSNQPQHF
>TRBV19|TRBJ2-1|.|TRBD2
TGTGCCAGTAGTAGTGATAGCGGGAGTTCGCACTACAATGAGCAGTTCTTC
CASSSDSGSSHYNEQFF
>TRBV6-1|TRBJ2-5|.|TRBD2
TGTGCCAGCAGTGAATCTAGCGGGAGTAGTGAGGAGACCCAGTACTTC
CASSESSGSSEETQYF
>TRBV25-1|TRBJ2-1|.|TRBD2
TGTGCCAGCAGTGACAACACACCGGGACTAGGGGATTACAATGAGCAGTTCTTC
CASSDNTPGLGDYNEQFF
>TRBV29-1|TRBJ2-1|.|.
TGCAGCGTTGACGGGAGCTCCTACAATGAGCAGTTCTTC
CSVDGSSYNEQFF